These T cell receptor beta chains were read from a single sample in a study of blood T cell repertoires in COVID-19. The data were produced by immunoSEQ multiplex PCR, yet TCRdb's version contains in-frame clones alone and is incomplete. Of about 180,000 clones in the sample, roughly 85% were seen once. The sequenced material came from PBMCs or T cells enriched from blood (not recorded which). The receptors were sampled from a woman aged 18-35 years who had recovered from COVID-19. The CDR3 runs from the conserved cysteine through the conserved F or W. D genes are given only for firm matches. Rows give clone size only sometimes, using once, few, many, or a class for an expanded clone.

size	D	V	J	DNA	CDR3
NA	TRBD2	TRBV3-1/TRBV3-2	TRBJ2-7	TGTGCCAGCAGTGGACTAGAAGATGGCGAGCAGTACTTC	CASSGLEDGEQYF
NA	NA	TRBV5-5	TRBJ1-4	TGTGCCAGCAGCCCTCGGACAGAACCCAGTGGGGCGAAAAAACTGTTTTTT	CASSPRTEPSGAKKLFF
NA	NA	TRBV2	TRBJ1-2	TGTGCCAGCAGTGAGGACAGCCGTTCTTTAATAGTTGGCTACACCTTC	CASSEDSRSLIVGYTF
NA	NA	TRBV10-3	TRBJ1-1	TGTGCCATCAGTAAAACAGGGTGGGACACTGAAGCTTTCTTT	CAISKTGWDTEAFF
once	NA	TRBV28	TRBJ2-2	TGTGCCAGCAGTTCCACCCCAACAGGAATTACCGGGGAGCTGTTTTTT	CASSSTPTGITGELFF
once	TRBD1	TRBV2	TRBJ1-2	TGTGCCAGCAGTGAATGGGGACAGCCTCGCGATGGCTACACCTTC	CASSEWGQPRDGYTF
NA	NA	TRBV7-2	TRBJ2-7	TGTGCCAGCAGCCCCAAGGCGGGCCCCTACGAGCAGTACTTC	CASSPKAGPYEQYF
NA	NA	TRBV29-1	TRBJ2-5	TGCAGCGTTGCAGGGCTAGGGGAGACCCAGTACTTC	CSVAGLGETQYF
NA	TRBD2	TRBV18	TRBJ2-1	TGTGCCAGCTCACCATTGGGACTAGGTTCCTACAATGAGCAGTTCTTC	CASSPLGLGSYNEQFF
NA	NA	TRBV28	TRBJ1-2	TGTGCCAGCAGTTTAACCATCTGGGACTACTATGGCTACACCTTC	CASSLTIWDYYGYTF
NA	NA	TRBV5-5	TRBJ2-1	TGTGCCAGCAGCTTGGCGACAGTTAACAATGAGCAGTTCTTC	CASSLATVNNEQFF
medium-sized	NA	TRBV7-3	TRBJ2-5	TGTGCCAGCAGCTATCAAGGGGGTGGTCAAGAGACCCAGTACTTC	CASSYQGGGQETQYF
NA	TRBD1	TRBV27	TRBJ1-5	TGTGCCAGCAGACCTGGGACAGATAGCAATCAGCCCCAGCATTTT	CASRPGTDSNQPQHF
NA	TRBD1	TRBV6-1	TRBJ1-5	TGTGCCAGCAGTGCCCCGCCGACAGGGCGCAATCAGCCCCAGCATTTT	CASSAPPTGRNQPQHF
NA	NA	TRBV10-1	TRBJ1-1	TGCGCCAGCAGTGACGAAGGACTTAACACTGAAGCTTTCTTT	CASSDEGLNTEAFF
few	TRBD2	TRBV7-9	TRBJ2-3	TGTGCCAGCAGCTTAGGGGAGCGGGGGAGCACAGATACGCAGTATTTT	CASSLGERGSTDTQYF
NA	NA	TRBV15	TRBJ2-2	TGTGCCACCAGCAGGTACAGCACCGGGGAGCTGTTTTTT	CATSRYSTGELFF
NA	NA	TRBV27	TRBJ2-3	TGTGCCAGCAGTTCACCCCCAGGGGTGACAGCAGATACGCAGTATTTT	CASSSPPGVTADTQYF
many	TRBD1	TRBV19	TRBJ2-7	TGTGCCAGTAGTATGGGTTCCGGGACAGGGGCCCCCCGCGAGCAGTACTTC	CASSMGSGTGAPREQYF
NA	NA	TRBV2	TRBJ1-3	TGTGCCAGCAGACCCGGTCTGTCTGGAAACACCATATATTTT	CASRPGLSGNTIYF
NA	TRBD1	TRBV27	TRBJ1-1	TGTGCCAGCAGTCAGGACAGGGTGAACACTGAAGCTTTCTTT	CASSQDRVNTEAFF
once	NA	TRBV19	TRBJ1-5	TGTGCCAGTAAAAACGGATCAGGTCAGCCCCAGCATTTT	CASKNGSGQPQHF
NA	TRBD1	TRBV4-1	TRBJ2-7	TGCGCCAGCAGCCCGGACAGGGCCGAGCAGTACTTC	CASSPDRAEQYF
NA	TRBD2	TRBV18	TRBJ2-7	TGTGCCAGCTCACCTTCGGGGGGCTACGAGCAGTACTTC	CASSPSGGYEQYF
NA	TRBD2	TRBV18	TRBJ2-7	TGTGCCAGCTCACCCGGGACTAGCGGCATCTTTTCGTACGAGCAGTACTTC	CASSPGTSGIFSYEQYF
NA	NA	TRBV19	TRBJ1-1	TGTGCCAGTAGTAGAGTGAGGGACTCAAACACTGAAGCTTTCTTT	CASSRVRDSNTEAFF
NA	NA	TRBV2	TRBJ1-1	TGTGCCAGCACCGAAAGGAGAGTTGAAGCTTTCTTT	CASTERRVEAFF
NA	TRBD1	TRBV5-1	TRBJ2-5	TGCGCCAGCAGCTTGGGCAGGGGGCGGGAGACCCAGTACTTC	CASSLGRGRETQYF
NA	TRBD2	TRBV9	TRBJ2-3	TGTGCCAGCAGCGTAATCACCGGGACTAGCGGAACAGATACGCAGTATTTT	CASSVITGTSGTDTQYF
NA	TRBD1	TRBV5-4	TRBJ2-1	TGTGCCAGCAGCGGCCGGGACAGGGTTACCAATGAGCAGTTCTTC	CASSGRDRVTNEQFF
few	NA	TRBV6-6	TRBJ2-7	TGTGCCAGCACCCTGACATTTAGCTCCTACGAGCAGTACTTC	CASTLTFSSYEQYF
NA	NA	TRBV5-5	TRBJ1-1	TGTGCCAGCAGCAGACAGGACAGAAACGAAGCTTTCTTT	CASSRQDRNEAFF
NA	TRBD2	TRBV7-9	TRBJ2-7	TGTGCCAGCAGCCTCACCTCCCTAGCGGGGGTTTCCTACGAGCAGTACTTC	CASSLTSLAGVSYEQYF
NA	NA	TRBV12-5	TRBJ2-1	TGTGCTAGTGGTTTGGTACCATGGACACCCCTCAGTGAGCAGTTCTTC	CASGLVPWTPLSEQFF
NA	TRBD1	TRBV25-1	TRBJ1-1	TGTGCCAGCAGGTGGGACAGCCTTTCTGAAGCTTTCTTT	CASRWDSLSEAFF
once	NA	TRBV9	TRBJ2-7	TGTGCCAGCAGCCGCGCACAGGGAGCAGCCTACGAGCAGTACTTC	CASSRAQGAAYEQYF
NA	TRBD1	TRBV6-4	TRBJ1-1	TGTGCCAGCAGTGACAACAGGGGGACTGAAGCTTTCTTT	CASSDNRGTEAFF
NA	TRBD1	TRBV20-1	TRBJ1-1	TGCAGTGCTAGTCGGACAGGGGGCGCGTCTGAAGCTTTCTTT	CSASRTGGASEAFF
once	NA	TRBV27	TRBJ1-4	TGTGCCAGCAGTATGGACACCAGGGGAAAACTGTTTTTT	CASSMDTRGKLFF
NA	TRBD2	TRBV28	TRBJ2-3	TGTGCCAGCAGTCGATCGGGGGGAATCCCCACAGATACGCAGTATTTT	CASSRSGGIPTDTQYF
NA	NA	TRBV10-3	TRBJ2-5	TGTGCCATCAGTGAGTCGCCGGGAGTTCAAGAGACCCAGTACTTC	CAISESPGVQETQYF
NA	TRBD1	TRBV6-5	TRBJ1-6	TGTGCCAGCAGTTACTCAAGAGGGGGCGGTCATTCACCCCTCCACTTT	CASSYSRGGGHSPLHF
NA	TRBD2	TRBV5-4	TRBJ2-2	TGTGCCAGCAGCTCGACCCGGGGGGTCACCGGGGAGCTGTTTTTT	CASSSTRGVTGELFF
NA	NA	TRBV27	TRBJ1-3	TGTGCCAGCGGGTTTGGGAGTAGCTCTGGAAACACCATATATTTT	CASGFGSSSGNTIYF
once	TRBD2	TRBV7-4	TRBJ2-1	TGTGCCAGCAGCTCCACCCACGATTGCCGGACTAGCGGGGGGTCCTACAATGAGCAGTTCTTC	CASSSTHDCRTSGGSYNEQFF
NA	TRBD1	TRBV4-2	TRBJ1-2	TGTGCCAGCAGCCAAATTGCAGGGGGCTATGGCTACACCTTC	CASSQIAGGYGYTF
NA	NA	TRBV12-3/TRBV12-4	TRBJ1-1	TGTGCCAGCAGTCCGGCAGGGAACACTGAAGCTTTCTTT	CASSPAGNTEAFF
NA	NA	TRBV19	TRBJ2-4	TGTGCCAGTAGCTACCCGGGGGGCTGGGACATTCAGTACTTC	CASSYPGGWDIQYF
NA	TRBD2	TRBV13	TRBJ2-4	TGTGTCAGCAGCAAGGGGACTAGCGGGAGGGAAAAAAACATTCAGTACTTC	CVSSKGTSGREKNIQYF
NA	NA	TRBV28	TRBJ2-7	TGTGCCAGCAGGGAGACTAGTGACGAGCAGTACTTC	CASRETSDEQYF
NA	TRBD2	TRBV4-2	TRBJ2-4	TGTGCCAGCAGCCCGCTAAATCCAGCGGGAGTCGGCAAAAACATTCAGTACTTC	CASSPLNPAGVGKNIQYF
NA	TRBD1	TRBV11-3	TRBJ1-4	TGTGCCAGCGGATCCGGGACAGGGATTGAAAAACTGTTTTTT	CASGSGTGIEKLFF
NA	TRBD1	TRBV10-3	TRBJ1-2	TGTGCCATGAAAAAGGGACAGGGTGGTTTGAACTATGGCTACACCTTC	CAMKKGQGGLNYGYTF
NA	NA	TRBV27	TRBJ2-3	TGTGCCAGCAGACTGGCCGGGGGAACCACAGATACGCAGTATTTT	CASRLAGGTTDTQYF
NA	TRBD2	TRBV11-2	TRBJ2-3	TGTGCCAGCAGCTTATCGGGGGGGGTTATCACAGATACGCAGTATTTT	CASSLSGGVITDTQYF
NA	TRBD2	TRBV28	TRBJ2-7	TGTGCCAGCAGATCGATCAACCTAGCGGGCCTATACGAGCAGTACTTC	CASRSINLAGLYEQYF
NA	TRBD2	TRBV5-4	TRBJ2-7	TGTGCCAGCAGCTGGGGACTAGCGGTATCCTACGAGCAGTACTTC	CASSWGLAVSYEQYF